The rows below give T cell receptor delta chains drawn from one sample of a study of gamma-delta chains in newborns, infants, children. TCRdb processed the reads again with the CATT caller. The sample has thousands of delta-chain clones; roughly 15% are singletons. The sample here was blood, taken at baseline. The receptors were gathered from a child who was a newborn, infant or young child, either healthy, febrile or measles-vaccinated (not recorded which). Each CDR3 is given with its conserved first and last residue. A D gene is named only where the DNA matches it firmly. Rows may omit the clone size; those that give it use once, few, many or a size class.

D gene: TRDD3
J gene: TRDJ1
V gene: TRDV1
clone size: few
CDR3 DNA: TGTGCTCTTGGGGAACAAAGTATCTACGTTGGGGCTGGGGGATACGACTGCTACGACGGGGGCCAGTACACCGATAAACTCATCTTT
CDR3 protein: CALGEQSIYVGAGGYDCYDGGQYTDKLIF

D gene: TRDD3
J gene: TRDJ1
V gene: TRDV1
clone size: few
CDR3 DNA: TGTGCTCTTGGGAATCCCCCTATTCCATTCCCCTTACTGGGGGACACCGATAAACTCATCTTT
CDR3 protein: CALGNPPIPFPLLGDTDKLIF

D gene: .
J gene: TRDJ1
V gene: TRDV1
clone size: few
CDR3 DNA: TGTGCTCTTGGGGGCAAGTACACCGATAAACTCATCTTT
CDR3 protein: CALGGKYTDKLIF

D gene: TRDD3
J gene: TRDJ3
V gene: TRDV2
clone size: few
CDR3 DNA: TGTGCCTGTGACACCGTACTGGGGGATTCTAGCTCCTGGGACACCCGACAGATGTTTTTC
CDR3 protein: CACDTVLGDSSSWDTRQMFF

D gene: .
J gene: TRDJ1
V gene: TRDV1
clone size: medium-sized
CDR3 DNA: TGTGCTCTTGGGGAACGTCCCGACCTACAGGCCTACCCCTCCTGGGATAGCGATAAACTCATCTTT
CDR3 protein: CALGERPDLQAYPSWDSDKLIF

D gene: .
J gene: TRDJ1
V gene: TRDV2
clone size: .
CDR3 DNA: TGTGCCTGTGACACCGGGAGTCTCCTTCCTACACTTACTGGGGGATACACCGATAAACTCATCTTT
CDR3 protein: CACDTGSLLPTLTGGYTDKLIF

D gene: TRDD3
J gene: TRDJ1
V gene: TRDV2
clone size: few
CDR3 DNA: TGTGCCTGTGACGGCCTGGGGGATAATTCGGGCGATAAACTCATCTTT
CDR3 protein: CACDGLGDNSGDKLIF

D gene: .
J gene: TRDJ1
V gene: TRDV2
clone size: medium-sized
CDR3 DNA: TGTGCCTGTGATGGACTCTACTCGGACGATAAACTCATCTTT
CDR3 protein: CACDGLYSDDKLIF

D gene: TRDD3
J gene: TRDJ1
V gene: TRDV1
clone size: few
CDR3 DNA: TGTGCTCTTGGGGAAAGGGCCTACCGGGTGGGGGTAGGGGATAAAGAAAAACTCATCTTT
CDR3 protein: CALGERAYRVGVGDKEKLIF

D gene: TRDD3
J gene: TRDJ1
V gene: TRDV1
clone size: .
CDR3 DNA: TGTGCTCTTGGGGAACTAGTTCCTCTACTGGGGGTTTTTTTATCCCATAAACTCATCTTT
CDR3 protein: CALGELVPLLGVFLSHKLIF

D gene: TRDD3
J gene: TRDJ3
V gene: TRDV2
clone size: medium-sized
CDR3 DNA: TGTGCCTGTGACTCTGGGGGATACGGTATGAGCTCCTGGGACACCCGACAGATGTTTTTC
CDR3 protein: CACDSGGYGMSSWDTRQMFF